Presented here are 18 T cell receptor beta chains from one specimen sequenced in a study of cytomegalovirus exposure and HLA in healthy donors (TCRdb year 2017). Receptors were amplified or captured by the immunoSEQ multiplex PCR assay. For the multiplex PCR, a mixture combining 60 forward primers for TCR Vbeta segments and 13 reverse primers for TCR Jbeta segments was used. The source is immuneACCESS, and TCRdb retained only in-frame sequences with V and J called. Part of the clones is not carried over; for the studies checked, unresolved V genes explain less than half of this, and the remainder is unexplained. The sample contains 100,000 to 120,000 clones, over 65% of them found a single time. The ten largest clonotypes hold 4% to 5% of the sample. Sample: PBMCs. Receptors were obtained from a middle-aged woman in good health and CMV-seropositive.

This clone occurred a few times. This sequence joins TRBV7-2 and TRBJ1-3; D not resolved. Germline V gives CDR1 SGHTA, CDR2 FQGNSA. The CDR3 extends over 12 amino acids. The V gene lost 5 bases and the J gene lost 2 bases, with 4 bases spanning the gap. In DNA form, the CDR3 reads TGTGCCAGCAGCCGTACTGGAAACACCATATATTTT. It specifies CASSRTGNTIYF. Based on the CDR3 plus reference TRBV7-2 and TRBJ1-3, the full variable domain is GAGVSQSPSNKVTEKGKDVELRCDPISGHTALYWYRQSLGQGLEFLIYFQGNSAPDKSGLPSDRFSAERTGGSVSTLTIQRTQQEDSAVYLCASSRTGNTIYFGEGSWLTVV.

The V and J genes are TRBV14 and TRBJ1-2, with D perhaps matching TRBD1 (5 bases). V lost 3 bases and J 9 bases, leaving 5 bases between the germline ends. CDR1 is SGHDN and CDR2 is FVKESK in the germline V gene. This CDR3 comprises 10 residues. The chain's CDR3 is CASSQDSYTF. The CDR3 DNA reads TGTGCCAGCAGCCAGGACAGCTACACCTTC. Filled out from reference TRBV14 and TRBJ1-2, the complete variable domain reads EAGVTQFPSHSVIEKGQTVTLRCDPISGHDNLYWYRRVMGKEIKFLLHFVKESKQDESGMPNNRFLAERTGGTYSTLKVQPAELEDSGVYFCASSQDSYTFGSGTRLTVV.

On this clone: This specimen includes other DNA sequences encoding the same CDR3. The chain is built from TRBV5-1 and TRBJ2-5; 8 nucleotides align to TRBD1. The CDR3 runs to 14 residues. With V trimmed by 2 bases and J by 2 bases, 2 bases remained unmatched. Germline V gene sequence: CDR1 SGHRS, CDR2 YFSETQ. As DNA, the CDR3 is TGCGCCAGCAGCTTCGGACAGGGTCAAGAGACCCAGTACTTC. Translating gives CASSFGQGQETQYF.

This sequence joins TRBV7-9 and TRBJ2-3; D perhaps matches TRBD1 (6 bases). This CDR3 spans 15 amino acids. V lost 2 bases and J lost 1, with 10 bases in between. CDR1 and CDR2 from the germline V gene are SEHNR and FQNEAQ (reference sequence). The DNA for the CDR3 is TGTGCCAGCAGCTTACCACGGACAGGCACAGATACGCAGTATTTT. Translated: CASSLPRTGTDTQYF.

In this sample, this clone turned up once. V is TRBV6-5 and J is TRBJ2-7, with D unresolved. V was trimmed by 2 bases and J by 2 bases, leaving 13 bases between them. CDR3 length: 15 residues. The germline CDR1 and CDR2 sequences are MNHEY and SVGAGI. CDR3 sequence: CASSYQSAITYEQYF. The CDR3 DNA sequence: TGTGCCAGCAGTTACCAGAGCGCCATCACCTACGAGCAGTACTTC.

This chain connects TRBV10-3 to TRBJ1-2, with D uncertain. This CDR3 spans 13 amino acids. Trimming cost V 3 bases and J 4 bases, with 9 bases left between them. In germline, CDR1 is ENHRY, CDR2 SYGVKD. The CDR3 loop is CAISDGLSYGYTF. CDR3 coding DNA: TGTGCCATCAGTGACGGGTTGAGCTATGGCTACACCTTC.

V is TRBV19 and J is TRBJ2-3; 10 bases match TRBD2. The CDR3 is 18 residues long. The J segment lost 2 bases and the V segment lost 0 bases, leaving 8 bases of the junction unmatched. Per the germline V gene, CDR1 is LNHDA and CDR2 is SQIVND (reference sequence). The CDR3 loop is CASSIEAGGPLSTDTQYF. The CDR3, as DNA: TGTGCCAGTAGTATAGAAGCGGGAGGGCCGTTGTCCACAGATACGCAGTATTTT.

The gene calls are TRBV30 and TRBJ2-5; unclear D gene. The DNA end lines up better with TRBJ2-7; the J call may be wrong. There are 13 residues in the CDR3. CDR1 GTSNPN and CDR2 SVGIG come from the germline V gene (reference sequence). The CDR3 DNA is TGTGCCTGTGCCTTGAGTCCTTACCACGAGCAGTACTTC. Translation gives CACALSPYHEQYF.

The chain links TRBV9 to TRBJ2-7, with D possibly TRBD1 on 5 matching bases. The germline CDR1 and CDR2 sequences are SGDLS and YYNGEE. This CDR3 is 15 amino acids long. The germline V and J ends were trimmed by 0 bases and 2 bases, with 12 bases remaining between them. DNA for the CDR3: TGTGCCAGCAGCGTAGAGCCACAGGAAACCTACGAGCAGTACTTC. As protein: CASSVEPQETYEQYF.

The V gene is TRBV19, the J gene TRBJ1-1; possibly TRBD1 for D (6 bases). This CDR3 has 15 residues. Trimming cost V 10 bases and J 1 base, with 19 bases left between them. CDR1 and CDR2 (germline): LNHDA, SQIVND (reference sequence). CDR3 coding DNA: TGTGCCACCAGGGTCGTGGGACACACGAACACTGAAGCTTTCTTT. Amino acid sequence: CATRVVGHTNTEAFF.

V is TRBV11-2 and J is TRBJ2-7; 7 positions match TRBD1. The CDR3 totals 16 residues. Germline loops: CDR1 SGHAT, CDR2 FQNNGV. V lost 5 bases and J lost 7; bases outside the gene matches: 17. The CDR3 coding sequence is TGTGCCAGCAGCCTTTTCAGACAGGGCCCTTGGGAAGAGCAGTACTTC. It specifies CASSLFRQGPWEEQYF.

V is TRBV5-4 and J is TRBJ2-3; 13 positions match TRBD2. Germline lookup yields CDR1 SGHNT and CDR2 YYREEE (reference sequence). This CDR3 spans 17 amino acids. Trimming removed 2 bases from V and 6 bases from J; junction bases left unmatched: 9. CDR3 bases: TGTGCCAGCAGCTTCCGAGGGAGGGGACTAGCGGGGGATACGCAGTATTTT. It translates to CASSFRGRGLAGDTQYF.

The gene calls are TRBV10-3 and TRBJ1-2; 10 bases are shared with TRBD1. This CDR3 contains 13 residues. With V trimmed by 0 bases and J by 8 bases, 0 bases remained unmatched. Germline V gives CDR1 ENHRY, CDR2 SYGVKD. The CDR3 region is CAISESTGGGYTF. DNA of the CDR3: TGTGCCATCAGTGAGTCGACAGGGGGCGGCTACACCTTC.

The chain has TRBV5-1 and TRBJ2-7; 7 positions match TRBD1. With V trimmed by 4 bases and J by 5 bases, 15 bases remained unmatched. Germline values: CDR1 SGHRS, CDR2 YFSETQ. The CDR3 sequence is 16 residues long. CDR3 loop: CASSERGQIRGDEQYF. CDR3 nucleotide sequence: TGCGCCAGCAGCGAGAGGGGACAGATTCGAGGAGACGAGCAGTACTTC. The whole variable domain, filled in from reference TRBV5-1 and TRBJ2-7, reads KAGVTQTPRYLIKTRGQQVTLSCSPISGHRSVSWYQQTPGQGLQFLFEYFSETQRNKGNFPGRFSGRQFSNSRSEMNVSTLELGDSALYLCASSERGQIRGDEQYFGPGTRLTVT.

The gene calls are TRBV30 and TRBJ1-5; 9 bases map to TRBD1. The germline CDR1 and CDR2 sequences are GTSNPN and SVGIG (reference sequence). The CDR3 runs to 12 residues. V lost 5 bases to trimming and J lost 4 bases; unmatched junction nucleotides: 0. The DNA for the CDR3 is TGTGCCTGGGGACAGGGGAATCAGCCCCAGCATTTT. It is translated as CAWGQGNQPQHF. Based on the CDR3 plus reference TRBV30 and TRBJ1-5, the full variable domain is SQTIHQWPATLVQPVGSPLSLECTVEGTSNPNLYWYRQAAGRGLQLLFYSVGIGQISSEVPQNLSASRPQDRQFILSSKKLLLSDSGFYLCAWGQGNQPQHFGDGTRLSIL.

This chain connects TRBV9 to TRBJ2-3; no clear D. The CDR3 is made up of 15 amino acids. With 4 bases removed from V and 1 base from J, the gap between germline ends came to 13 bases. The germline V gene has CDR1 SGDLS and CDR2 YYNGEE. The CDR3 reads CASSPLSGGTDTQYF. The CDR3 nucleotides read TGTGCCAGCAGCCCCTTGTCAGGCGGCACAGATACGCAGTATTTT. Based on the CDR3 plus reference TRBV9 and TRBJ2-3, the full variable domain is DSGVTQTPKHLITATGQRVTLRCSPRSGDLSVYWYQQSLDQGLQFLIQYYNGEERAKGNILERFSAQQFPDLHSELNLSSLELGDSALYFCASSPLSGGTDTQYFGPGTRLTVL.

The J gene is TRBJ1-1, the V gene TRBV5-5; no clear D gene. This CDR3 spans 13 amino acids. V dropped 2 bases and J dropped 3 bases, with 8 bases sitting between them. Germline CDR1 is SGHKS and CDR2 is YYEKEE (reference sequence). The CDR3 nucleotides are TGTGCCAGCAGCTTCCGGGATGACACTGAAGCTTTCTTT. Translation: CASSFRDDTEAFF.

J is TRBJ2-1 and V is TRBV4-2, with 8 bases that match TRBD2. Per germline, CDR1 LGHNA and CDR2 YNFKEQ. This CDR3 contains 16 residues. Germline trimming cut 4 bases from V and 6 bases from J; bases unmatched to any gene: 11. The CDR3 DNA follows: TGTGCCAGCAGCCGTGAATGGCTAGCGGGTCCCAATGAGCAGTTCTTC. Its protein is CASSREWLAGPNEQFF.